This T cell receptor beta chain was profiled in a study of neurological immune-mediated disorders. This clonotype was detected ten times or more. 5'RACE with 10-nucleotide random UMIs produced the cDNA. TCRdb independently ran MiXCR on the 5' RACE reads; one entry per CDR3 protein. This table has more than 30,000 distinct CDR3 sequences, about 14% appearing once. Time point denoted: technical triplicate 2. The V end was cut by 6 bases, the J end by 0 bases, with 12 bases between. This CDR3 spans 14 amino acids. In germline, CDR1 is MNHNY, CDR2 SVGAGI (reference sequence). This TCR derives from a female donor with HTLV-1-associated myelopathy (HAM/TSP). Sequenced: CD4+ T cells from blood. The chain recombines TRBV6-6 with TRBJ2-7; D uncertain. DNA for the CDR3: TGTGCCAGCAGGACGCCCTCTGCCTCCTACGAGCAGTACTTC. This gives the protein CASRTPSASYEQYF.